These 18 T cell receptor beta chains were all obtained from the same sample, sequenced in a study of vaccination and CD4 T cells after COVID-19. The treatment is: approximately 9-day PBMC culture with coronavirus spike peptide pools or control peptides (ViraFEST assay). Scientists ran DNA taken from cultured CD4+ T cells through the Oncomine TCR Beta short-read assay for sequencing. TCRdb re-analysed the PCR reads in MiXCR, keeping a single row per CDR3 protein. This sample yields around 19,000 distinct CDR3 sequences, of which 43% are seen a single time; less than 3% belongs to the top ten. Their antigens remain unidentified. Sample: CD4+ T cells from blood, cultured in vitro, taken after SARS-CoV-2 vaccination. These receptor sequences come from a human donor who had recovered from COVID-19.

The rearrangement links TRBV28 to TRBJ2-7; D not certain. The CDR3 length is 14 residues. V lost 3 bases and J 1 base, leaving 10 bases between the germline ends. CDR1 is MDHEN, CDR2 SYDVKM, per germline. The CDR3 region is CASSLHSDSYEQYF. Here the CDR3 DNA reads TGTGCCAGCAGTTTGCACAGCGATTCCTACGAGCAGTACTTC.

The gene calls are TRBV6-1 and TRBJ2-1; 9 nucleotides line up with TRBD1. Germline assignment: CDR1 MNHNS and CDR2 SASEGT. The V gene end was trimmed by 6 bases and the J gene end by 10 bases; junction bases not matched to a gene: 13. This CDR3 spans 15 amino acids. CDR3 DNA: TGTGCCAGCAGCAATCTAGGGACAGGGCTTTTCGAGCAGTTCTTC. The encoded protein is CASSNLGTGLFEQFF.

The rearrangement uses TRBV5-4 and TRBJ1-1, with TRBD1 matching 9 bases. This CDR3 comprises 15 residues. V was pared by 4 bases and J by 1 base, with 5 bases of the junction left unmatched. The germline gives CDR1 SGHNT, CDR2 YYREEE (reference sequence). CDR3 protein: CASSQTGQGNTEAFF. The CDR3 DNA reads as TGTGCCAGCAGCCAAACGGGACAGGGGAACACTGAAGCTTTCTTT.

The chain joins TRBV15 to TRBJ2-3; D is possibly TRBD1 (5 bases). The germline V and J ends were trimmed by 1 base and 3 bases, with 11 bases remaining between them. The CDR3 runs 15 residues. Per germline, CDR1 LNHNV and CDR2 YYDKDF (reference sequence). The CDR3 sequence is CATSRAPGRTDTQYF. CDR3 DNA: TGTGCCACCAGCAGAGCTCCAGGGCGGACAGATACGCAGTATTTT.

This clonotype ranks as large. The rearrangement uses TRBV20-1 and TRBJ1-1; D uncertain. Trimming stripped 4 bases from V and 5 bases from J, with 11 bases between. CDR1 DFQATT and CDR2 SNEGSKA come from the germline V gene (reference sequence). CDR3 length: 12 residues. The CDR3 bases are TGCAGTGCTACGCGGGTTGGGACTGAAGCTTTCTTT. Residues: CSATRVGTEAFF.

This clonotype was detected only a few times. This chain links TRBV2 with TRBJ1-6, with TRBD1 identical over 9 bases. The CDR3 has 15 residues. J was trimmed by 5 bases and V by 3 bases; bases with no gene match: 2. From germline, CDR1 is SNHLY and CDR2 FYNNEI. The CDR3 reads CASSEGTGHNSPLHF. CDR3 nucleotides: TGTGCCAGCAGTGAGGGGACAGGGCATAATTCACCCCTCCACTTT.

The chain combines TRBV5-1 with TRBJ2-5; no reliable D call. The germline gives CDR1 SGHRS, CDR2 YFSETQ. V lost 0 bases to trimming and J lost 2 bases, with 11 bases between them. The CDR3 consists of 15 residues. The DNA of the CDR3 is TGCGCCAGCAGCTTGGAGGTCGTAGGACAAGAGACCCAGTACTTC. Translated: CASSLEVVGQETQYF.

This clonotype has a handful of counts. The V gene is TRBV6-1, the J gene TRBJ1-1; no reliable D call. This CDR3 has 14 residues. Trimming pared 8 bases from V and 2 bases from J, leaving 15 bases between. Per germline, CDR1 MNHNS and CDR2 SASEGT. The chain's CDR3 is CASPTPWRNTEAFF. The CDR3 nucleotides are TGTGCCAGCCCGACTCCTTGGCGAAACACTGAAGCTTTCTTT.

V gene TRBV7-2 combines with J gene TRBJ2-1; 9 bases fit TRBD1. The CDR3 runs 17 residues. Germline CDR1 reads SGHTA; CDR2 reads FQGNSA. V gave up 1 base and J gave up 7 bases; unmatched junction bases: 11. Here the CDR3 DNA reads TGTGCCAGCAGCTTAGAGAATAGACAGGGGGGAAGGAATGAGCAGTTCTTC. Protein product: CASSLENRQGGRNEQFF.

The gene calls are TRBV11-3 and TRBJ2-3; no definite D call. The V gene's germline CDR1 is SGHNT and CDR2 YENEEA. The CDR3 is made up of 17 amino acids. Trimming took 1 base from V and 5 from J, leaving 19 bases between them. The CDR3: CASSLGGPQSDGDTQYF. Here the CDR3 DNA reads TGTGCCAGCAGCTTAGGTGGCCCCCAATCAGATGGAGATACGCAGTATTTT.

This clonotype was seen only a few times. The rearrangement uses TRBV25-1 and TRBJ1-1; D unclear. CDR3 length equals 16 residues. V was clipped by 2 bases and J by 1 base, with 14 bases between them. Germline CDR1 MGHDK, CDR2 SYGVNS. Here the CDR3 reads CASSEVSPLTNTEAFF. The CDR3 DNA is TGTGCCAGCAGTGAAGTCTCCCCCCTTACGAACACTGAAGCTTTCTTT.

The chain links TRBV20-1 to TRBJ1-1; no reliable D call. The length of the CDR3 is 13 residues. V was trimmed by 0 bases and J by 8 bases, leaving 13 bases between them. The germline V gene has CDR1 DFQATT and CDR2 SNEGSKA (reference sequence). The CDR3 loop is CSARDGGRTEAFF. As DNA, the CDR3 is TGCAGTGCTAGAGATGGCGGTCGTACGGAAGCTTTCTTT.

V and J are TRBV6-5 and TRBJ1-6, with 10 bases matching TRBD1. Germline V CDR1 and CDR2: MNHEY, SVGAGI. This CDR3 spans 16 amino acids. After removal of 2 bases from V and 7 bases from J, the junction contained 5 bases not matched to a gene. CDR3 protein: CASSYPSDRGNSPLHF. CDR3 nucleotide sequence: TGTGCCAGCAGTTACCCGTCGGACAGGGGGAATTCACCCCTCCACTTT.

Of note for this clonotype: An end of the junction differs from the germline gene, which may be a read error. The V and J genes are TRBV6-1 and TRBJ1-1, with D tentatively TRBD1 (5 bases). Germline V lookup: CDR1 MNHNS, CDR2 SASEGT. The CDR3 length is 14 residues. CDR3 nucleotide sequence: TGTGCCATCAGTGAGTCGACCGGGGGGGAACAAGCTTTCTTT. It encodes CAISESTGGEQAFF.

This rearrangement joins TRBV6-1 to TRBJ1-6; 7 nucleotides align to TRBD1. Germline V CDR1 and CDR2: MNHNS, SASEGT. CDR3 length: 14 amino acids. V shed 6 bases and J 7 bases; nucleotides not matched to a gene: 6. The CDR3 is CASRPTGPNSPLHF. The CDR3 DNA reads TGTGCCAGCAGACCGACAGGGCCAAATTCACCCCTCCACTTT.

This chain connects TRBV7-6 to TRBJ2-7; D gene uncertain. Germline lookup yields CDR1 SGHVS and CDR2 FNYEAQ. The CDR3 consists of 13 residues. Trimming stripped 2 bases from V and 3 bases from J, with 8 bases between. DNA of the CDR3: TGTGCCAGCAGCTTAACCCACTTCTACGAGCAGTACTTC. This codes for CASSLTHFYEQYF.

The rearrangement joins TRBV25-1 to TRBJ1-3; D call uncertain. CDR3 length: 12 residues. Looked up from germline, CDR1 is MGHDK and CDR2 is SYGVNS. V lost 6 bases to trimming and J lost 1 base, with 4 bases between them. The CDR3 loop is CASRSSGNTIYF. The CDR3 DNA reads TGTGCCAGCAGGAGTTCTGGAAACACCATATATTTT. The full variable domain, rest sourced from reference TRBV25-1 and TRBJ1-3, is EADIYQTPRYLVIGTGKKITLECSQTMGHDKMYWYQQDPGMELHLIHYSYGVNSTEKGDLSSESTVSRIRTEHFPLTLESARPSHTSQYLCASRSSGNTIYFGEGSWLTVV.

This clonotype was counted only a few times. This chain joins TRBV6-5 and TRBJ1-1; TRBD1 might be the D (5 bases). Germline V lookup: CDR1 MNHEY, CDR2 SVGAGI. The CDR3 length is 15 residues. V was pared by 0 bases and J by 0 bases, with 8 bases between. CDR3 protein: CASSYSPGMNTEAFF. CDR3 bases: TGTGCCAGCAGTTACTCGCCAGGGATGAACACTGAAGCTTTCTTT.